The clone carrying this TCR beta chain has ten or more counts. This sample was taken from a study of T cells in Graves' hyperthyroidism and ophthalmopathy. Germline CDR1 reads MNHEY; CDR2 reads SVGAGI. The V gene lost 2 bases and the J gene lost 4 bases, with 21 bases spanning the gap. The CDR3 has 17 residues. Researchers took RNA transcripts and amplified the TCR beta CDR3 regions from them. Researchers ran a first-round RT-PCR on the TCR CDR3 using the HTBI primer set. TCRdb reprocessed the multiplex PCR reads via MiXCR and lists one record per CDR3 protein. The repertoire includes 450,000 to 550,000 distinct CDR3 sequences, around a quarter of them detected once, and approximately 10% sits in the top ten. Clinicians diagnosed patients from clinical symptoms, serum thyroxine and TRAb, thyroid ultrasound and orbital computed tomography.

This chain joins TRBV6-5 and TRBJ2-7, with a tentative D call TRBD1 (6 bases). Sequencing was carried out using blood. This receptor was taken from a woman in her 30s with Graves' ophthalmopathy. CDR3 amino acids: CASSYGGFEQGLYEQYF. Written as DNA, the CDR3 is TGTGCCAGCAGTTACGGAGGATTCGAACAGGGTCTATACGAGCAGTACTTC.